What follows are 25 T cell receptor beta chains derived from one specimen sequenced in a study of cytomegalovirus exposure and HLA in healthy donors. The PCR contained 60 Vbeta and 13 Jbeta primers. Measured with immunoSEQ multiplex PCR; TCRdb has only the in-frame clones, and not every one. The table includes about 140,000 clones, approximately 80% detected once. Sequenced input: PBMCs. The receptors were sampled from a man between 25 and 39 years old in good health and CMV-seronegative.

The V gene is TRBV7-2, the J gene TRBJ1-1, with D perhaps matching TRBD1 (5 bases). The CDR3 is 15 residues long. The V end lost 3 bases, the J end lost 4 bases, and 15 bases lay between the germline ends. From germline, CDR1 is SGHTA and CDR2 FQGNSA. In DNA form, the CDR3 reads TGTGCCAGCAGCTTGGCGGGGGGAATTGTCACTGAAGCTTTCTTT. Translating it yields CASSLAGGIVTEAFF.

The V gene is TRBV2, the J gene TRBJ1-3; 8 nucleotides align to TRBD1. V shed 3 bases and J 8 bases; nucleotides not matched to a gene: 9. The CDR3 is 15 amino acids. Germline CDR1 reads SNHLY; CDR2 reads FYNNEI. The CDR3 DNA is TGTGCCAGCAGTGAGGGACAGGTCGAAGCTTACACCATATATTTT. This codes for CASSEGQVEAYTIYF.

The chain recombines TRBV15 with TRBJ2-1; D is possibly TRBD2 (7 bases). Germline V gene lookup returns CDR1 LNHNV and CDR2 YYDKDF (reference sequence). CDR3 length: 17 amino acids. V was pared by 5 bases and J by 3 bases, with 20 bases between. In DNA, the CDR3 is TGTGCCACCAGCGGGGGCCTCATCCGGGACTACTACAATGAGCAGTTCTTC. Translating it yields CATSGGLIRDYYNEQFF.

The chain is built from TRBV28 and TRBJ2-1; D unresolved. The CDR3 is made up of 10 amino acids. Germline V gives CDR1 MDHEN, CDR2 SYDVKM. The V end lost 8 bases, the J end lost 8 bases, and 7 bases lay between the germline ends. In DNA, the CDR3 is TGTGCCAGCGGCCCCCATGAGCAGTTCTTC. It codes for CASGPHEQFF.

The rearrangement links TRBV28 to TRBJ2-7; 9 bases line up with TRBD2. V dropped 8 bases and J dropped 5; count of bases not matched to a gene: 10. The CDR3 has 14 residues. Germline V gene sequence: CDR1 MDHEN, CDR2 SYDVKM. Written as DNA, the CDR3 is TGTGCCAGCGGCATAGGCGGGAGGGCCAACGAGCAGTACTTC. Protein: CASGIGGRANEQYF.

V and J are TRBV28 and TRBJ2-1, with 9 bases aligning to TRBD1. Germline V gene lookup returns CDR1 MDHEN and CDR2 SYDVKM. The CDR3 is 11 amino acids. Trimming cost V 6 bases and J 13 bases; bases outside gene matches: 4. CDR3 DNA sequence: TGTGCCAGCAGGTCGACAGGGGGACAGTTCTTC. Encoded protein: CASRSTGGQFF.

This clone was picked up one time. CDR3 residues: CASSVVLAGIHEQYF. The CDR3 DNA follows: TGTGCCAGCAGCGTAGTTCTAGCGGGAATCCACGAGCAGTACTTC. The rearrangement joins TRBV9 to TRBJ2-7, with TRBD2 identical over 9 bases. CDR1 is SGDLS, CDR2 YYNGEE, per germline. The CDR3 runs to 15 residues. V lost 0 bases, J lost 5 bases, and 6 bases stayed unmatched.

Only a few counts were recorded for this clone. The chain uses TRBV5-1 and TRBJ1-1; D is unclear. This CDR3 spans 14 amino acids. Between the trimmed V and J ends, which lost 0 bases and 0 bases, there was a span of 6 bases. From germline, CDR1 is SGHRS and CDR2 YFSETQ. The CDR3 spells CASSLDGVNTEAFF. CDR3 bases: TGCGCCAGCAGCTTGGACGGAGTGAACACTGAAGCTTTCTTT.

The CDR3 loop is CASSSWTGGTDTQYF. The CDR3 nucleotides read TGTGCCAGCAGTTCCTGGACAGGAGGGACAGATACGCAGTATTTT. V is TRBV27 and J is TRBJ2-3; a weak D match, TRBD1 (7 bases). V lost 4 bases and J lost 3, with 14 bases in between. CDR3 size: 15 residues. Germline CDR1 is MNHEY and CDR2 is SMNVEV (reference sequence).

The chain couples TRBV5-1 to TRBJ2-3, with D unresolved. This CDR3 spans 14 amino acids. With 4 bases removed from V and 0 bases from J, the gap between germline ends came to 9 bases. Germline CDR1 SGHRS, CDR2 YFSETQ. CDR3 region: CASSRLGSTDTQYF. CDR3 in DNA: TGCGCCAGCAGCCGCCTCGGTAGCACAGATACGCAGTATTTT.

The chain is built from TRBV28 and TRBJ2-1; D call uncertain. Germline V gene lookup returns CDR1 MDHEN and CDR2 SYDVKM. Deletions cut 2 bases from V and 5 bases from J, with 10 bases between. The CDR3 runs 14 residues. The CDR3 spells CASSLPSGHNEQFF. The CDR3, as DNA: TGTGCCAGCAGTTTACCGTCGGGTCACAATGAGCAGTTCTTC.

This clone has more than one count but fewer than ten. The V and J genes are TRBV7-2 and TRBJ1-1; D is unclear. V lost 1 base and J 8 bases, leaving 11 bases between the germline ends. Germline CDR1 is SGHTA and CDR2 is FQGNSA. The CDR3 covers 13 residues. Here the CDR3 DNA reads TGTGCCAGCAGCTTAGGGGCGGGGAGGGAAGCTTTCTTT. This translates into CASSLGAGREAFF.

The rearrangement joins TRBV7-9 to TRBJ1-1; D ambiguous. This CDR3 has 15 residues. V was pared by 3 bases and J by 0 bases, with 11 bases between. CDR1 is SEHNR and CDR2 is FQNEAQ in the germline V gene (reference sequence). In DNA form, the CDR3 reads TGTGCCAGCAGCTTCGCCAGGACTTTGAACACTGAAGCTTTCTTT. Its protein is CASSFARTLNTEAFF.

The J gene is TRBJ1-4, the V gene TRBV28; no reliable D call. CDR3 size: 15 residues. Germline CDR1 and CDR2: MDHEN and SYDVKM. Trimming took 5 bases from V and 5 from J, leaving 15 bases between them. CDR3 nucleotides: TGTGCCAGCAGTCTACCAAACGGGTTGAATGAAAAACTGTTTTTT. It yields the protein CASSLPNGLNEKLFF.

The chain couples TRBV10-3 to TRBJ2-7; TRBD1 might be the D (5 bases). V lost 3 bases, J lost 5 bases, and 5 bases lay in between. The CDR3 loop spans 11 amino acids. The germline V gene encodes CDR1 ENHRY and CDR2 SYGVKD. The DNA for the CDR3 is TGTGCCATCAGTGAAGGGGACGAGCAGTACTTC. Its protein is CAISEGDEQYF.

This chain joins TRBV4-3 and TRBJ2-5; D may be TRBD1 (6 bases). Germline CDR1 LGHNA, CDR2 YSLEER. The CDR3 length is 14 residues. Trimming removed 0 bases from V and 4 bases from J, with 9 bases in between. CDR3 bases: TGCGCCAGCAGCCAAGATGGCAGGGGAGAGACCCAGTACTTC. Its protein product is CASSQDGRGETQYF.

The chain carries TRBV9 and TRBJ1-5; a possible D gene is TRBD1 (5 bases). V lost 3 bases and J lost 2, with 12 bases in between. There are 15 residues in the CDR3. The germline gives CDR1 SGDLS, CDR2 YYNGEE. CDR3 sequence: CASSAGGERNQPQHF. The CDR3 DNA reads TGTGCCAGCAGCGCGGGAGGGGAGCGCAATCAGCCCCAGCATTTT.

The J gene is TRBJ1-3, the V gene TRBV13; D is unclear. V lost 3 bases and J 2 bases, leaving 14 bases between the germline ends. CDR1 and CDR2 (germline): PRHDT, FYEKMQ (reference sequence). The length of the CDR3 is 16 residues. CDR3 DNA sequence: TGTGCCAGCAGCTTGAAGCCCGAACGGGCTGGAAACACCATATATTTT. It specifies CASSLKPERAGNTIYF.

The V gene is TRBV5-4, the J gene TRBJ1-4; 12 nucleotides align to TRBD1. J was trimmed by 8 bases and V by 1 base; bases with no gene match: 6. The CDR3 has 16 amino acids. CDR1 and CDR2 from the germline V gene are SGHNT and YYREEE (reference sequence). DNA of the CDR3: TGTGCCAGCAGCTTGAAGAGGGGACAGGGGGCGGAAAAACTGTTTTTT. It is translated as CASSLKRGQGAEKLFF.

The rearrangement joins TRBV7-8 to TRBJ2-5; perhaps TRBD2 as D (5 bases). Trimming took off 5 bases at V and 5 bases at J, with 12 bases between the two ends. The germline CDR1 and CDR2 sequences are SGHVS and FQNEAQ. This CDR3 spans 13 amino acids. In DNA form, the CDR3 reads TGTGCCAGCAGCCCGACTAAGAGGGAGACCCAGTACTTC. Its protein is CASSPTKRETQYF.

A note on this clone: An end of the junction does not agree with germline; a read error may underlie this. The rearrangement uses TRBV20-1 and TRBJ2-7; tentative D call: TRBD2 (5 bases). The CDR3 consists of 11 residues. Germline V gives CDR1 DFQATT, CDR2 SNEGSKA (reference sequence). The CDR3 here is CSARDRAVLNF. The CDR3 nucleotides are TGCAGTGCTAGAGATCGAGCGGTTCTCAACTTC.

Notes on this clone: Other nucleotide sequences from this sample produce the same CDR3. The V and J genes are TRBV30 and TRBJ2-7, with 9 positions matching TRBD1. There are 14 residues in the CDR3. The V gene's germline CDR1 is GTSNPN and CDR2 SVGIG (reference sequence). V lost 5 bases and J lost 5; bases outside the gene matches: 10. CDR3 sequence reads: CAWDRGTLINEQYF. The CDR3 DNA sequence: TGTGCCTGGGACAGGGGGACCCTCATCAACGAGCAGTACTTC.

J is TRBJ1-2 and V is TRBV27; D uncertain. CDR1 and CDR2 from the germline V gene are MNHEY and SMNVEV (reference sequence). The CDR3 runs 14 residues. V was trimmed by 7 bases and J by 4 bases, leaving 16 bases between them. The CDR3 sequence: CASTPRARGYGYTF. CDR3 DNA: TGTGCCAGCACTCCTCGGGCCCGGGGCTATGGCTACACCTTC.

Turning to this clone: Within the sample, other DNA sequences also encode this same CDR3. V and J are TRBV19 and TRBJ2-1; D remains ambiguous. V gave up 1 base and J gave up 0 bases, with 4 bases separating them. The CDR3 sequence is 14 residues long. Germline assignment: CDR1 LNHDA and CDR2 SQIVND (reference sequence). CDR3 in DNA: TGTGCCAGTAGTATAGGGAGCTCCTACAATGAGCAGTTCTTC. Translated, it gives CASSIGSSYNEQFF.

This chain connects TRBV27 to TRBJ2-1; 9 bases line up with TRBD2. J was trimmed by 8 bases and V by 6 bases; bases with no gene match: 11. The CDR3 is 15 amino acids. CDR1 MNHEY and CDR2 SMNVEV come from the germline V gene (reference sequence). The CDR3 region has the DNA TGTGCCAGCAGGGGATATAGCGGGAGAGTCTATGAGCAGTTCTTC. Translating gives CASRGYSGRVYEQFF.